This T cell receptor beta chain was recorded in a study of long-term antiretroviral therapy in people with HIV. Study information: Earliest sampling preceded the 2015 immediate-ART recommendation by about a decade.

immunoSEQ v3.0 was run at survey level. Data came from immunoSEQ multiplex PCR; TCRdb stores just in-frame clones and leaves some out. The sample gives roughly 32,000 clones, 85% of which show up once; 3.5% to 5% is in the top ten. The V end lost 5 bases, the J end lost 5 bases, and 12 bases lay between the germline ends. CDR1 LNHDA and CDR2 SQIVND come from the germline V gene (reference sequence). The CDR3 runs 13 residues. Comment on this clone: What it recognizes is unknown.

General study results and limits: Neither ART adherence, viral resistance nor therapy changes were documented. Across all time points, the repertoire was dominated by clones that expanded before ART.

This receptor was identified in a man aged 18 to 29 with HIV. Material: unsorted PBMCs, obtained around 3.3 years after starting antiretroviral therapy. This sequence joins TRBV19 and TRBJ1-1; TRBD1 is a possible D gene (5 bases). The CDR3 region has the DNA TGTGCCAGTAGTCGGACACCGGGAACTGAAGCTTTCTTT. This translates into CASSRTPGTEAFF.